The 11 T cell receptor beta chains below all came from one sample that was sequenced in a study of CD8 T cells in ankylosing spondylitis. In TCRdb, the 5' RACE reads were re-called with MiXCR into one record per CDR3 protein. This repertoire shows about 36,000 distinct CDR3 sequences, 5.5% to 7.5% found once; its top ten account for roughly 12%. Sequencing was done on a sample of blood, either unsorted or a sorted T cell fraction (not recorded which). These receptors were obtained from a male donor with ankylosing spondylitis or in good health (not recorded which).

This clonotype was counted many times. The chain employs TRBV27 and TRBJ2-1, with a weak D call TRBD2 (6 bases). V was clipped by 3 bases and J by 4 bases, with 16 bases between them. Germline V gene sequence: CDR1 MNHEY, CDR2 SMNVEV (reference sequence). The CDR3 loop spans 16 amino acids. CDR3 in amino acids: CASSLTPFGGYNEQFF. CDR3 sequence (DNA): TGTGCCAGCAGTTTGACCCCTTTCGGGGGTTACAATGAGCAGTTCTTC.

This clonotype was detected ten times or more. The chain carries TRBV7-2 and TRBJ2-2, with unresolved D. Germline V gene lookup returns CDR1 SGHTA and CDR2 FQGNSA. Trimming shortened V by 3 bases and J by 0 bases, and 5 bases separated the two germline ends. CDR3 length: 14 amino acids. This CDR3 reads CASSFSPNTGELFF. DNA of the CDR3: TGTGCCAGCAGCTTCTCCCCGAACACCGGGGAGCTGTTTTTT.

This clonotype was recorded many times. The rearrangement joins TRBV6-6 to TRBJ1-1; D remains unclear. The V gene's germline CDR1 is MNHNY and CDR2 SVGAGI (reference sequence). The CDR3 spans 12 residues. V dropped 2 bases and J dropped 5 bases, with 6 bases sitting between them. The CDR3 DNA reads TGTGCCAGCAGTTACCTTGAAACTGAAGCTTTCTTT. Amino acids: CASSYLETEAFF.

This clonotype has ten or more counts. The gene calls are TRBV5-1 and TRBJ1-2, with D unresolved. CDR3 length equals 13 residues. V dropped 0 bases and J dropped 7 bases, with 10 bases sitting between them. The germline V gene encodes CDR1 SGHRS and CDR2 YFSETQ. CDR3 sequence: CASSLDGIGGYTF. The CDR3 bases are TGCGCCAGCAGCTTGGACGGGATAGGTGGCTACACCTTC.

The gene calls are TRBV6-1 and TRBJ2-7; D is unresolved. The CDR3 runs 11 residues. V lost 4 bases and J 7 bases, leaving 8 bases between the germline ends. CDR1 is MNHNS, CDR2 SASEGT, per germline. The CDR3 region has the DNA TGTGCCAGCAGTGGAGTACAGGAGCAGTACTTC. This codes for CASSGVQEQYF.

This clonotype was counted many times. The J gene is TRBJ2-3, the V gene TRBV30; 7 positions match TRBD2. The germline V gene has CDR1 GTSNPN and CDR2 SVGIG (reference sequence). Unmatched junction bases numbered 14, after V lost 0 bases and J lost 5 bases. The CDR3 extends over 17 amino acids. The CDR3 DNA sequence: TGTGCCTGGAGTGTACTTCGGCCTAGCGGAGACCTAGATACGCAGTATTTT. Its protein is CAWSVLRPSGDLDTQYF.

This clonotype was picked up many times. J is TRBJ2-2 and V is TRBV5-1; TRBD1 matches at 7 bases. This CDR3 region has 15 residues. Germline trimming cut 3 bases from V and 7 bases from J; bases unmatched to any gene: 9. Germline V gives CDR1 SGHRS, CDR2 YFSETQ. CDR3 amino acids: CASSSSGQVGGELFF. CDR3 DNA: TGCGCCAGCAGCTCGTCTGGACAGGTTGGCGGGGAGCTGTTTTTT.

This clonotype was recorded at least ten times. The chain couples TRBV5-1 to TRBJ2-5, with D perhaps given as TRBD1 or TRBD2 (5 bases each). The CDR3 length is 14 residues. The ends were cut back, 4 bases at V and 5 bases at J, with 15 bases in the middle. The germline gives CDR1 SGHRS, CDR2 YFSETQ. The CDR3 sequence is CASSPGTRGETQYF. The CDR3 DNA sequence: TGCGCCAGCAGCCCGGGGACCAGAGGGGAGACCCAGTACTTC.

In its sample, this clonotype was seen many times. The V gene is TRBV20-1, the J gene TRBJ2-7, with TRBD1 identical over 7 bases. The germline gives CDR1 DFQATT, CDR2 SNEGSKA (reference sequence). The J segment lost 0 bases and the V segment lost 7 bases, leaving 6 bases of the junction unmatched. CDR3 length equals 13 residues. The CDR3 spells CSGLQGTSYEQYF. The CDR3 DNA reads TGCAGTGGCCTACAGGGGACCTCCTACGAGCAGTACTTC.

Many counts were recorded for this clonotype. The chain carries TRBV5-1 and TRBJ2-3; no definite D call. Trimming took off 3 bases at V and 0 bases at J, with 5 bases between the two ends. Germline V gene sequence: CDR1 SGHRS, CDR2 YFSETQ. CDR3 length equals 13 residues. This chain's CDR3 is CASSYTSTDTQYF. In DNA, the CDR3 is TGCGCCAGCAGCTATACTAGCACAGATACGCAGTATTTT. The complete variable domain, with remaining parts taken from reference TRBV5-1 and TRBJ2-3, reads KAGVTQTPRYLIKTRGQQVTLSCSPISGHRSVSWYQQTPGQGLQFLFEYFSETQRNKGNFPGRFSGRQFSNSRSEMNVSTLELGDSALYLCASSYTSTDTQYFGPGTRLTVL.

This clonotype was counted ten times or more. The gene calls are TRBV24-1 and TRBJ2-2; D is unclear. V was shortened by 0 bases and J by 3 bases, with 7 bases between the two germline ends. This CDR3 has 15 residues. Germline V gene lookup returns CDR1 KGHDR and CDR2 SFDVKD. The CDR3 DNA reads as TGTGCCACCAGTGATTTGGGCGGCGACACCGGGGAGCTGTTTTTT. This gives the protein CATSDLGGDTGELFF.